The present entry profiles one TCR beta chain with its context. Adults between about 18 and 95 years of age took part from some 25 US areas. This sample is part of a study of blood T cell repertoires in COVID-19. At the level of the study: Whether acute or convalescent, the COVID-19 samples came from the United States, Italy and Spain.

The protocol was immunoSEQ multiplex PCR, while the TCRdb copy is restricted to in-frame clones and leaves out a portion. The repertoire includes over 200,000 clones, more than 75% of them detected once, and roughly 16% sits in the top ten. J gave up 4 bases and V 6 bases, and 5 bases lay outside the gene matches. CDR3 size: 14 residues. Germline-derived CDR1 and CDR2 are KGHSH and LQKENI. This clonotype was sampled from a man between 18 and 35 years old who had recovered from COVID-19. Sequencing was done on a sample of PBMCs or T cells enriched from blood (not recorded which). The chain is built from TRBV18 and TRBJ1-2; 10 bases are shared with TRBD1. CDR3 sequence reads: CASSGDRGFYGYTF. Written as DNA, the CDR3 is TGTGCCAGCTCGGGGGACAGGGGATTCTATGGCTACACCTTC.